The entry that follows covers one T cell receptor beta chain sequence. The data were taken from a study of blood T cell repertoires in COVID-19. For the study at large: COVID-19 samples from acute and convalescent phases originated in the United States, Italy and Spain.

Measured with immunoSEQ multiplex PCR; TCRdb has only the in-frame clones, and not every one. The data hold some 260,000 clones, with around 90% observed a single time. The germline V gene encodes CDR1 LNHNV and CDR2 YYDKDF (reference sequence). The CDR3 has 13 residues. The ends were cut back, 7 bases at V and 0 bases at J, with 9 bases in the middle. The chain joins TRBV15 to TRBJ1-1; D remains unclear. Input material: peripheral blood. This sequence was found in a man of 80 years or more with acute or convalescent COVID-19. The CDR3 DNA follows: TGTGCCACCAAACAGAACATGAACACTGAAGCTTTCTTT. It translates to CATKQNMNTEAFF.